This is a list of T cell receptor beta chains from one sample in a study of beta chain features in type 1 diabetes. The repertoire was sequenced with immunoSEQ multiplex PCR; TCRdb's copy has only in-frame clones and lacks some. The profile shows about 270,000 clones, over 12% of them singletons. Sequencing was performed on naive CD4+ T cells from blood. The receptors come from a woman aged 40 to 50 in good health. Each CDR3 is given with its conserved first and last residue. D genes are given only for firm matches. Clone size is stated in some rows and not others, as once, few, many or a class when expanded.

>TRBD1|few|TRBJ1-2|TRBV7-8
TGTGCCAGCAGCCGCCGGGACAGGGCGGATTTTGACCATGGCTACACCTTC
CASSRRDRADFDHGYTF
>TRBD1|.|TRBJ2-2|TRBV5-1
TGCGCCAGCAGCTTGAGACAGGGAATCACCGGGGAGCTGTTTTTT
CASSLRQGITGELFF
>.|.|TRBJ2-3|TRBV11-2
TGTGCCAGCAGCTTAGATTTGGCCACAGATACGCAGTATTTT
CASSLDLATDTQYF
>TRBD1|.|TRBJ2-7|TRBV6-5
TGTGCCAGCAGAGCCAAGGGGGCGAACTACGAGCAGTACTTC
CASRAKGANYEQYF
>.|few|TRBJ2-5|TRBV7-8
TGTGCCAGCAGCTTATCCGTATCGGAGACCCAGTACTTC
CASSLSVSETQYF
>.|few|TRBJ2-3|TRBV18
TGTGCCAGCTCACCTTTAACGGGGGGCAACACAGATACGCAGTATTTT
CASSPLTGGNTDTQYF
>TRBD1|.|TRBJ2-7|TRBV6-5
TGTGCCAGCAGCGTCGGACAGGGGACCTACGAGCAGTACTTC
CASSVGQGTYEQYF
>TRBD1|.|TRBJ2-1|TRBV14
TGTGCCAGCAGCCAATTGAGAGTCGGGACAGCCAGCCATGAGCAGTTCTTC
CASSQLRVGTASHEQFF
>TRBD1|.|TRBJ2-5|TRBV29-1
TGCAGCCCAAACAGGGGCCAAGAGACCCAGTACTTC
CSPNRGQETQYF
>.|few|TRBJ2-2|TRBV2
TGTGCCAGCAAGGGGGCCGGGGAGCTGTTTTTT
CASKGAGELFF
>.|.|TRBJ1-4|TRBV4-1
TGCGCCAGCAGCCCCTGGGGGCCTTGGACTAATGAAAAACTGTTTTTT
CASSPWGPWTNEKLFF
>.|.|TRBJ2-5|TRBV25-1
TGTGCCAGCAGTGAAATCGTATCGGGGGATAGAGAGACCCAGTACTTC
CASSEIVSGDRETQYF
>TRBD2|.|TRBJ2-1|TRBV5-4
TGTGCCAGCTGGCGGGGGCAATGGCTAGCGGGCGACAATGAGCAGTTCTTC
CASWRGQWLAGDNEQFF
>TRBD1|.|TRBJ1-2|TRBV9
TGTGCCAGCAGCGTGGGACAGGCGAACTATGGCTACACCTTC
CASSVGQANYGYTF
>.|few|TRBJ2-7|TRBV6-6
TGTGCCAGCAGTTACCCCGGGTCCCAATACGAGCAGTACTTC
CASSYPGSQYEQYF
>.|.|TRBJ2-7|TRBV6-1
TGTGCCAGCAGTGAGCAGGGAGGATACGAGCAGTACTTC
CASSEQGGYEQYF
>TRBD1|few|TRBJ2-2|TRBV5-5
TGTGCCAGCAGCCTCGAACAGGGGGCGCGGACCGGGGAGCTGTTTTTT
CASSLEQGARTGELFF
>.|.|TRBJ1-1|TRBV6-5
TGTGCCAGCACGGTCCTTGGGAACACTGAAGCTTTCTTT
CASTVLGNTEAFF
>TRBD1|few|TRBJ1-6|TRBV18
TGTGCCAGCTCACCCACTACGCTATCGGACAGGGTTAATTCACCCCTCCACTTT
CASSPTTLSDRVNSPLHF
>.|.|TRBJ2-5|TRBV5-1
TGCGCCAGCAGCTTGGTGTCTTCCGGGGAGACCCAGTACTTC
CASSLVSSGETQYF
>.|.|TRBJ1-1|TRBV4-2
TGTGCCAGCAGCCAGTTGGACCCCGGGGGCACTGAAGCTTTCTTT
CASSQLDPGGTEAFF
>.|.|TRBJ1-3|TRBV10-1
TGCGCCAGCAGTCCTACGGGAAACACCATATATTTT
CASSPTGNTIYF
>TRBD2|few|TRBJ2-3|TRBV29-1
TGCAGCGCCAGAGGGATAGCGGGGATTACAGATACGCAGTATTTT
CSARGIAGITDTQYF
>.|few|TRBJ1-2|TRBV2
TGTGCCAGCAGTCCCCGGGGGGCCAAGGTAACCTTAGACTACACCTTC
CASSPRGAKVTLDYTF
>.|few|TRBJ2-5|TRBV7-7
TGTGCTAGCAGCTTAGCGTTGGGACTCCAAGAGACCCAGTACTTC
CASSLALGLQETQYF
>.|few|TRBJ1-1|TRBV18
TGTGCCAGCTCACCGTTGCGGGGGGCGCGGCACACTGAAGCTTTCTTT
CASSPLRGARHTEAFF
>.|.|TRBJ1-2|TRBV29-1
TGCAGCGTTGGGGGCAGCTACTATGGCTACACCTTC
CSVGGSYYGYTF
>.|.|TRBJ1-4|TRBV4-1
TGCGCCAGCAGCCAAGGCCCAGGGCTGTTTGAAAAACTGTTTTTT
CASSQGPGLFEKLFF
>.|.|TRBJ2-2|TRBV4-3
TGCGCCAGCAGCCGCCAGCTAAGCGCGAACACCGGGGAGCTGTTTTTT
CASSRQLSANTGELFF
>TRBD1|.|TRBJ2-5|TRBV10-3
TGTGCCATCAGATCGGACAGGGGGCAAGAGACCCAGTACTTC
CAIRSDRGQETQYF
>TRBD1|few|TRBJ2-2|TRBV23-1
TGCGCCAGCAGCCAGGGGGTAGGGGTGGATACCGGGGAGCTGTTTTTT
CASSQGVGVDTGELFF
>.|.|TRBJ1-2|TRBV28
TGTGCCAGCAGTTCATCTACCTGGACAGTTATTATCTATGGCTACACCTTC
CASSSSTWTVIIYGYTF
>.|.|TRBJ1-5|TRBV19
TGTGCCAGTAATAACAGGGCTCATCAGCCCCAGCATTTT
CASNNRAHQPQHF
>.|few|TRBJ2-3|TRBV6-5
TGTGCCAGCAGTTACTCGGGGGCTAGCACAGATACGCAGTATTTT
CASSYSGASTDTQYF
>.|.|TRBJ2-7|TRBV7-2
TGTGCCAGCAGCCAACGCGGACAGACCTACGAGCAGTACTTC
CASSQRGQTYEQYF
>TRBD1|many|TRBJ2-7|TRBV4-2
TGTGCCAGCTCCAGGGACAGGGCCTACGAGCAGTACTTC
CASSRDRAYEQYF
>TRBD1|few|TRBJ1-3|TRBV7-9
TGTGCCAGCAGCTTACCGGACAGGGACTCTGGAAACACCATATATTTT
CASSLPDRDSGNTIYF
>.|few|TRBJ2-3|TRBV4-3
TGCGCCAGCAGCCAAGATCGAAACTCACTAAAGCAGTATTTT
CASSQDRNSLKQYF
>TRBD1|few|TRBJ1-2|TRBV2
TGTGCCAGCAGACGAACAGGGGGCGTTAATGGCTACACCTTC
CASRRTGGVNGYTF
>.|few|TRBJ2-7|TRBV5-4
TGTGCCAGCAGCTACAGGGTGGAGAAGCAGTACTTC
CASSYRVEKQYF
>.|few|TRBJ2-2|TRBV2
TGTGCCAGTGTCTTACAGGGGAACACCGGGGAGCTGTTTTTT
CASVLQGNTGELFF
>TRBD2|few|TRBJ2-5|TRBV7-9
TGTGCCAGCAGCTTATTGGCGGGGGTGGAGACCCAGTACTTC
CASSLLAGVETQYF
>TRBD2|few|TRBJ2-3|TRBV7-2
TGTGCCAGCAGCCCCGGGGACTACCTAAGCACAGATACGCAGTATTTT
CASSPGDYLSTDTQYF
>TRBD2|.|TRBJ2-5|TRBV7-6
TGTGCCAGCAGCTTAGGGTCTAGCGGGCCTCAAGAGACCCAGTACTTC
CASSLGSSGPQETQYF
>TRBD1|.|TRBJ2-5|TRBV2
TGTGCCAGGGACAGGGGAAGACGGGGAGAGACCCAGTACTTC
CARDRGRRGETQYF
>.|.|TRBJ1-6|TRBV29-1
TGCAGCGTCGCGTTTGGCTCCTATAATTCACCCCTCCACTTT
CSVAFGSYNSPLHF
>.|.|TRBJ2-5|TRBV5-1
TGCGCCAGCAGCTTGGCCTTAACTAGAGGGTGGGAGACCCAGTACTTC
CASSLALTRGWETQYF
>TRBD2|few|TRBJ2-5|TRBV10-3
TGTGCCATCATGGCTAGCGGGGGCCAAGAGACCCAGTACTTC
CAIMASGGQETQYF
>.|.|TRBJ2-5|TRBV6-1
TGTGCCAGCGGTGGGACACCCGAGGAGACCCAGTACTTC
CASGGTPEETQYF
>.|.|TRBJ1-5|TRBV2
TGTGCCAGCGGGAGGGAGGGGAGCAATCAGCCCCAGCATTTT
CASGREGSNQPQHF
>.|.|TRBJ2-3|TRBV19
TGTGCCAGTAGTTACCGGGGCACAGATACGCAGTATTTT
CASSYRGTDTQYF
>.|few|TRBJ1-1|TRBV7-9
TGTGCCAGCAGCTTCTTTCGGGGGGAAAGACGGGCTGAAGCTTTCTTT
CASSFFRGERRAEAFF
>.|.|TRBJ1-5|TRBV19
TGTGCCAGTAGAGCCGTCTCGCTTCGAGACCAGCATTTT
CASRAVSLRDQHF